A single sample gave rise to the 21 T cell receptor beta chains below, sequenced in a study of blood T cell repertoires in COVID-19. Using immunoSEQ multiplex PCR, the repertoire was profiled, and TCRdb retains in-frame clones only, with some absent. The table has a few hundred thousand clones, 70% to 90% seen once. Sequences were obtained from peripheral blood. The receptor source for this set is a man aged 50 to 59 who had recovered from COVID-19.

This chain connects TRBV4-1 to TRBJ2-6; D might be TRBD2 (5 bases). V shed 1 base and J shed 3 bases, with 10 bases lying between them. CDR1 and CDR2 (germline): MGHRA, YSYEKL. This CDR3 has 16 amino acids. DNA for the CDR3: TGCGCCAGCAGCCAAGGGGTCGGGGTTGGGGCCAACGTCCTGACTTTC. Translation gives CASSQGVGVGANVLTF.

This sequence joins TRBV27 and TRBJ1-1; D remains unclear. Germline CDR1 is MNHEY and CDR2 is SMNVEV (reference sequence). V shed 6 bases and J shed 7 bases, with 15 bases lying between them. The CDR3 runs to 13 residues. The CDR3 sequence: CASRRSGGIEAFF. The CDR3 nucleotides are TGTGCCAGCAGACGTAGTGGAGGGATTGAAGCTTTCTTT.

V and J are TRBV7-9 and TRBJ1-2; no definite D call. The germline gives CDR1 SEHNR, CDR2 FQNEAQ (reference sequence). The CDR3 is made up of 13 amino acids. Trimming shortened V by 0 bases and J by 4 bases, and 6 bases separated the two germline ends. Here the CDR3 reads CASSLARGYGYTF. In DNA form, the CDR3 reads TGTGCCAGCAGCTTAGCCCGGGGCTATGGCTACACCTTC.

The V call is TRBV5-1, the J call TRBJ2-2, with D perhaps TRBD2 (6 bases). V dropped 4 bases and J dropped 4 bases, with 8 bases sitting between them. CDR3 length: 13 amino acids. Germline loops: CDR1 SGHRS, CDR2 YFSETQ. This CDR3 reads CASSGRITGELFF. CDR3 coding DNA: TGCGCCAGCAGCGGGAGGATCACCGGGGAGCTGTTTTTT.

This clone was observed a single time. The V call is TRBV4-2, the J call TRBJ2-2; 8 positions agree with TRBD2. V shed 4 bases and J 3 bases; nucleotides not matched to a gene: 4. CDR3 length: 15 residues. From germline, CDR1 is LGHNA and CDR2 YNFKEQ. CDR3 loop: CASSRMTSDTGELFF. Here the CDR3 DNA reads TGTGCCAGCAGCCGGATGACTAGCGACACCGGGGAGCTGTTTTTT.

CDR3 protein: CATSRGTGGRVETQYF. The CDR3 coding sequence is TGTGCCACCAGCAGGGGGACAGGGGGTAGAGTAGAGACCCAGTACTTC. The chain couples TRBV15 to TRBJ2-5; 11 positions match TRBD1. The CDR3 length is 16 residues. The trim removed 3 bases at V and 4 bases at J, leaving 7 bases unmatched. The germline CDR1 and CDR2 sequences are LNHNV and YYDKDF (reference sequence).

This clone was seen only a few times. The rearrangement uses TRBV18 and TRBJ2-7; 11 bases are a match to TRBD2. Per the germline V gene, CDR1 is KGHSH and CDR2 is LQKENI. V shed 3 bases and J 4 bases; nucleotides not matched to a gene: 8. The CDR3 covers 16 residues. CDR3 region: CASSPTLAGGPYEQYF. The CDR3 coding sequence is TGTGCCAGCTCACCGACGCTAGCGGGAGGACCGTACGAGCAGTACTTC.

The chain links TRBV9 to TRBJ2-1, with D perhaps matching TRBD1 (5 bases). V shed 0 bases and J shed 5 bases, with 15 bases lying between them. This CDR3 region has 16 residues. Looked up from germline, CDR1 is SGDLS and CDR2 is YYNGEE. The CDR3 loop is CASSVGGATLNNEQFF. In DNA form, the CDR3 reads TGTGCCAGCAGCGTAGGGGGCGCGACCCTTAACAATGAGCAGTTCTTC.

This clone was found a few times. The gene calls are TRBV7-2 and TRBJ1-1; D gene ambiguous. V lost 4 bases, J lost 0 bases, and 12 bases lay in between. The CDR3 length is 15 residues. Germline CDR1 reads SGHTA; CDR2 reads FQGNSA. The CDR3 DNA reads as TGTGCCAGCAGCTCGAGGGTTGTGATGAACACTGAAGCTTTCTTT. It encodes CASSSRVVMNTEAFF.

A word on this clone: Other nucleotide sequences from this sample produce the same CDR3. The chain recombines TRBV28 with TRBJ1-2; D is unclear. CDR1 is MDHEN, CDR2 SYDVKM, per germline. V was trimmed by 1 base and J by 5 bases, leaving 5 bases between them. This CDR3 has 12 residues. The CDR3 loop is CASSLSGYGYTF. CDR3 sequence (DNA): TGTGCCAGCAGTTTATCGGGATATGGCTACACCTTC.

The V and J genes are TRBV5-1 and TRBJ2-2; 10 bases are a match to TRBD1. With V trimmed by 1 base and J by 5 bases, 8 bases remained unmatched. The length of the CDR3 is 17 residues. Germline CDR1 is SGHRS and CDR2 is YFSETQ. In DNA, the CDR3 is TGCGCCAGCAGCTTGAGGGGACAGGGGACAGGGACCGGGGAGCTGTTTTTT. Translated, it gives CASSLRGQGTGTGELFF.

The rearrangement uses TRBV18 and TRBJ1-4, with a possible D match to TRBD1 (5 bases). The CDR3 spans 16 residues. Deletions cut 3 bases from V and 4 bases from J, with 15 bases between. CDR1 is KGHSH, CDR2 LQKENI, per germline. The CDR3 here is CASSPTGGGGNEKLFF. The CDR3 DNA is TGTGCCAGCTCACCGACCGGCGGGGGGGGTAATGAAAAACTGTTTTTT.

The chain has TRBV19 and TRBJ2-1, with 11 bases identical to TRBD2. Trimming at V came to 6 bases and at J to 7 bases, leaving 14 bases not matched to a gene. Germline V gene sequence: CDR1 LNHDA, CDR2 SQIVND (reference sequence). The CDR3 runs 17 residues. This chain's CDR3 is CASRPGVGLAASNEQFF. The CDR3 DNA reads TGTGCCAGTAGGCCTGGTGTGGGACTAGCGGCATCAAATGAGCAGTTCTTC.

The rearrangement links TRBV6-6 to TRBJ2-7, with 9 positions matching TRBD2. Trimming at V came to 2 bases and at J to 11 bases, leaving 1 base not matched to a gene. The CDR3 covers 11 residues. From germline, CDR1 is MNHNY and CDR2 SVGAGI (reference sequence). The CDR3 is CASSYQREEYF. In DNA form, the CDR3 reads TGTGCCAGCAGTTACCAGCGGGAGGAGTACTTC.

The chain couples TRBV28 to TRBJ1-2; the D is unclear. The CDR3 extends over 13 amino acids. The V gene lost 3 bases and the J gene lost 6 bases, with 11 bases spanning the gap. From germline, CDR1 is MDHEN and CDR2 SYDVKM. The DNA of the CDR3 is TGTGCCAGCAGTTTGTGGAGGGATGATGGCTACACCTTC. This gives the protein CASSLWRDDGYTF.

The chain couples TRBV10-2 to TRBJ2-1, with 15 bases that match TRBD2. Germline trimming cut 6 bases from V and 5 bases from J; bases unmatched to any gene: 5. CDR1 is WSHSY, CDR2 SAAADI, per germline. This CDR3 has 16 residues. The CDR3: CASRKRTSGRDNEQFF. CDR3 nucleotides: TGCGCCAGCAGAAAAAGGACTAGCGGGAGGGACAATGAGCAGTTCTTC.

The chain employs TRBV29-1 and TRBJ1-1; D ambiguous. Trimming cost V 5 bases and J 5 bases, with 12 bases left between them. Germline values: CDR1 SQVTM, CDR2 ANQGSEA. This CDR3 is built from 12 residues. The CDR3 here is CSVLSGRTEAFF. CDR3 DNA sequence: TGCAGCGTTCTTTCTGGGAGGACTGAAGCTTTCTTT.

This chain links TRBV7-9 with TRBJ2-7; 7 nucleotides align to TRBD1. V lost 0 bases, J lost 3 bases, and 2 bases stayed unmatched. This CDR3 is built from 14 residues. Germline assignment: CDR1 SEHNR and CDR2 FQNEAQ (reference sequence). This CDR3 reads CASSLAGQIYEQYF. The CDR3 coding sequence is TGTGCCAGCAGCTTAGCGGGACAGATCTACGAGCAGTACTTC.

V is TRBV27 and J is TRBJ1-1, with 7 bases lining up with TRBD1. With 4 bases clipped from V and 8 bases from J, the junction kept 4 bases outside the gene matches. The germline CDR1 and CDR2 sequences are MNHEY and SMNVEV (reference sequence). The CDR3 has 12 amino acids. For the CDR3, the DNA is TGTGCCAGCAGTTCGTTCAGGGGGGAAGCTTTCTTT. Residues: CASSSFRGEAFF.

The rearrangement joins TRBV5-1 to TRBJ2-7, with 7 bases matching TRBD1. The CDR3 loop spans 15 amino acids. With V trimmed by 4 bases and J by 1 base, 8 bases remained unmatched. Germline V CDR1 and CDR2: SGHRS, YFSETQ. The chain's CDR3 is CASSTSAGGSYEQYF. The DNA for the CDR3 is TGCGCCAGCAGCACGTCGGCAGGGGGATCCTACGAGCAGTACTTC.

The V gene is TRBV2, the J gene TRBJ2-7; possible D gene TRBD1, 5 bases. The germline V gene encodes CDR1 SNHLY and CDR2 FYNNEI. Trimming removed 3 bases at V and 12 bases at J, with 9 bases between. The length of the CDR3 is 10 residues. In DNA form, the CDR3 reads TGTGCCAGCAGTGACTCAGGGTTGTACTTC. Translated: CASSDSGLYF. Looking up the rest from reference TRBV2 and TRBJ2-7 gives the full variable domain: EPEVTQTPSHQVTQMGQEVILRCVPISNHLYFYWYRQILGQKVEFLVSFYNNEISEKSEIFDDQFSVERPDGSNFTLKIRSTKLEDSAMYFCASSDSGLYFGPGTRLTVT.